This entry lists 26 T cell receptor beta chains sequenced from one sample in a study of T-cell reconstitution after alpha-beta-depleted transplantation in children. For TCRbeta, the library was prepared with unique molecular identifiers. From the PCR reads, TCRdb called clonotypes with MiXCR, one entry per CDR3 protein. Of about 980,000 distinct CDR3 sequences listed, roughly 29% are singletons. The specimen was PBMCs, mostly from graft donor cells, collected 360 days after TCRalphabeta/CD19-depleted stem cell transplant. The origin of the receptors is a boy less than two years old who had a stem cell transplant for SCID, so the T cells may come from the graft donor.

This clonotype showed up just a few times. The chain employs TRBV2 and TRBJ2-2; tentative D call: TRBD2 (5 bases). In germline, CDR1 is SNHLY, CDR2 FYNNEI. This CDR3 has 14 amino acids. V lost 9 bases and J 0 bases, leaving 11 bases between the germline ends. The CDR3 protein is CASIKDSNTGELFF. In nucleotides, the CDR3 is TGTGCCAGTATTAAGGACTCGAACACCGGGGAGCTGTTTTTT.

For the CDR3, the DNA is TGCGCCAGCAGCCAGGCCCTTCAAGAGACCCAGTACTTC. It specifies CASSQALQETQYF. The chain has TRBV4-1 and TRBJ2-5; no clear D. In germline, CDR1 is MGHRA, CDR2 YSYEKL. Trimming cost V 3 bases and J 2 bases, with 7 bases left between them. The CDR3 length is 13 residues.

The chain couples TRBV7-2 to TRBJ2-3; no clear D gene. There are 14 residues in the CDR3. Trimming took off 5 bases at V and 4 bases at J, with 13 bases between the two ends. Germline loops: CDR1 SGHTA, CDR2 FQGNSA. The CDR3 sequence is CASSRNLSPDTQYF. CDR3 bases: TGTGCCAGCAGCCGAAATCTCTCGCCAGATACGCAGTATTTT.

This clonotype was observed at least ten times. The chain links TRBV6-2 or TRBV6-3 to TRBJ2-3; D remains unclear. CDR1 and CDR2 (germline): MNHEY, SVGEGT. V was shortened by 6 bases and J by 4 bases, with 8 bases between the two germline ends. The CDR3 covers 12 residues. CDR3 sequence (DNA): TGTGCCAGCAGACACGGAGCAGATACGCAGTATTTT. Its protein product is CASRHGADTQYF.

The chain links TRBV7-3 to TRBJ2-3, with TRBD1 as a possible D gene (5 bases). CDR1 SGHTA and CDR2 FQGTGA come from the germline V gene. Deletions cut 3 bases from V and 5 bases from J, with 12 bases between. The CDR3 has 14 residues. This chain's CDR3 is CASSFGGAVDTQYF. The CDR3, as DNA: TGTGCCAGCAGCTTTGGTGGGGCGGTAGATACGCAGTATTTT.

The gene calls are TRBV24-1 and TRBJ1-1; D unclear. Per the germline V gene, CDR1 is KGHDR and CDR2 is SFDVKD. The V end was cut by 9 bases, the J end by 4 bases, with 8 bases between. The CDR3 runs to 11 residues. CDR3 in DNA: TGTGCCACCTCTCGCGGCACTGAAGCTTTCTTT. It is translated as CATSRGTEAFF.

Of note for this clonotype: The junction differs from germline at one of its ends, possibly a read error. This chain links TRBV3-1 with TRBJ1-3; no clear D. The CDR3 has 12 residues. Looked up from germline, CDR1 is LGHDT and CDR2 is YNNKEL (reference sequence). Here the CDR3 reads CASSQDNGEVDF. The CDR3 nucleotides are TGTGCCAGCAGCCAAGACAACGGGGAGGTGGATTTT.

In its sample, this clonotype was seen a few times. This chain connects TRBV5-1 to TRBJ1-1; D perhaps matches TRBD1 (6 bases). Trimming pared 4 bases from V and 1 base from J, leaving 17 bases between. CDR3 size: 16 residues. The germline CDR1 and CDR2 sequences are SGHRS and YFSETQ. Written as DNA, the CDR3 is TGCGCCAGCAGCATCCTAGGGGGAAGGGGGAACACTGAAGCTTTCTTT. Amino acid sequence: CASSILGGRGNTEAFF.

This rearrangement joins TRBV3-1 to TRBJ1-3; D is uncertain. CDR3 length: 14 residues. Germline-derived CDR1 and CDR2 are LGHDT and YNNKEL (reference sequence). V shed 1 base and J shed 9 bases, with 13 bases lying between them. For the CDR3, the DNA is TGTGCCAGCAGCCAAGTCGTAAATCATGCCACCATATATTTT. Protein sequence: CASSQVVNHATIYF.

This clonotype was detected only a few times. DNA for the CDR3: TGCGCCAGCAGCCAATATTTTCGTGGGACATCATATGGCTACACCTTC. Amino acid sequence: CASSQYFRGTSYGYTF. The rearrangement uses TRBV4-1 and TRBJ1-2, with D perhaps TRBD1 (6 bases). This CDR3 is built from 16 residues. V lost 2 bases and J 5 bases, leaving 18 bases between the germline ends. Germline CDR1 is MGHRA and CDR2 is YSYEKL.

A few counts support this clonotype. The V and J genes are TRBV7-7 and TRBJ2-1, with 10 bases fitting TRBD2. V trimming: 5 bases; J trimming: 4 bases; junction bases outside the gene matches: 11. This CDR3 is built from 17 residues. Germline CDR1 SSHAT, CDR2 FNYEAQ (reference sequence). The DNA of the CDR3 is TGTGCCAGCAGCCCTCGGGTAGCGGGGGGCCCTTACAATGAGCAGTTCTTC. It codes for CASSPRVAGGPYNEQFF.

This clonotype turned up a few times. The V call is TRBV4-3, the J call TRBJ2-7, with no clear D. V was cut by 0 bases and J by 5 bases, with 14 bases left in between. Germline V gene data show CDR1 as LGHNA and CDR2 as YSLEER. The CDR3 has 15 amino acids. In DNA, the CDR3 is TGCGCCAGCAGCCAAGATCGGGCAGGTGTCGACGAGCAGTACTTC. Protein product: CASSQDRAGVDEQYF.

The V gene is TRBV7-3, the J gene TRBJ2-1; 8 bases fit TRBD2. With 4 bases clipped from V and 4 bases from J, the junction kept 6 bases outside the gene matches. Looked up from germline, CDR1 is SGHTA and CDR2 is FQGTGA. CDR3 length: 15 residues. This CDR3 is CASSSGGALYNEQFF. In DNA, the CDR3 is TGTGCCAGCAGCTCCGGGGGGGCGTTGTACAATGAGCAGTTCTTC.

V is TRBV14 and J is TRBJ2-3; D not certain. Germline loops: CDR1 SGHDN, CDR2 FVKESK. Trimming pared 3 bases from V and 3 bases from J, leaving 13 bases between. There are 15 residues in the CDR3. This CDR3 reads CASSHRRRETDTQYF. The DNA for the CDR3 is TGTGCCAGCAGCCACAGGCGTAGAGAAACAGATACGCAGTATTTT.

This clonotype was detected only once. CDR3 in DNA: TGTGCCAGCAGCCCCCAGGGGGCGGTTTCTGGGGCCAACGTCCTGACTTTC. Its translation is CASSPQGAVSGANVLTF. V is TRBV12-3 or TRBV12-4 and J is TRBJ2-6, with 8 bases matching TRBD1. J was trimmed by 1 base and V by 6 bases; bases with no gene match: 8. The CDR3 has 17 amino acids.

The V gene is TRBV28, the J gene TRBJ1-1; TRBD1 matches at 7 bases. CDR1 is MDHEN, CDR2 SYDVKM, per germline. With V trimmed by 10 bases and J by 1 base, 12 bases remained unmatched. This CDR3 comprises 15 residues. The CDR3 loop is CATEIQTGWNTEAFF. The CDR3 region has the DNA TGTGCCACCGAGATTCAGACAGGGTGGAACACTGAAGCTTTCTTT.

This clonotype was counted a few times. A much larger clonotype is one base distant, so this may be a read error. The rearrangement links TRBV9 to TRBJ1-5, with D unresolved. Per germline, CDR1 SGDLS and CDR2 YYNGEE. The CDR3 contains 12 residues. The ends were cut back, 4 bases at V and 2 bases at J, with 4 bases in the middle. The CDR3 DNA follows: TGTGCCAGCAGCATGGGCAATCAGCCCCAGCATTTT. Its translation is CASSMGNQPQHF. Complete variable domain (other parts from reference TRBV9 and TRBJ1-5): DSGVTQTPKHLITATGQRVTLRCSPRSGDLSVYWYQQSLDQGLQFLIQYYNGEERAKGNILERFSAQQFPDLHSELNLSSLELGDSALYFCASSMGNQPQHFGDGTRLSIL.

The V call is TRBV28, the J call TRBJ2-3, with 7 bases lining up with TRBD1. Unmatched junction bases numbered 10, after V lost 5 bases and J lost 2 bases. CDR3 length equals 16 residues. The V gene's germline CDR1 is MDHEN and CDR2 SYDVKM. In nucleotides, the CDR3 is TGTGCCAGCAGTCTAAACAGGGGCTTCACCACAGATACGCAGTATTTT. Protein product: CASSLNRGFTTDTQYF.

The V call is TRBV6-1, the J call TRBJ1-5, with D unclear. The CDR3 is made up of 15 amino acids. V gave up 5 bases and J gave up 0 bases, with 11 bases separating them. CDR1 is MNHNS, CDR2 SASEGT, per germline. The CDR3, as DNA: TGTGCCAGCAGTAGAAACAGCTATAGCAATCAGCCCCAGCATTTT. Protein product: CASSRNSYSNQPQHF.

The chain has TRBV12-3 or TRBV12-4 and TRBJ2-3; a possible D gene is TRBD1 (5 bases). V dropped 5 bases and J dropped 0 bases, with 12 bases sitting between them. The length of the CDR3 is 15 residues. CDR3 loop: CASSGIRASTDTQYF. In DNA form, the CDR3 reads TGTGCCAGCAGTGGGATCAGGGCAAGCACAGATACGCAGTATTTT.

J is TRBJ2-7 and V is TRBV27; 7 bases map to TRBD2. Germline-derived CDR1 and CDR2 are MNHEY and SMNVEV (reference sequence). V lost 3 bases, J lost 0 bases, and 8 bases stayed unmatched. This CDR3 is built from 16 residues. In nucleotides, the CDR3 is TGTGCCAGCAGTTTCAGTGCGGGGGAGAGCTCCTACGAGCAGTACTTC. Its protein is CASSFSAGESSYEQYF.

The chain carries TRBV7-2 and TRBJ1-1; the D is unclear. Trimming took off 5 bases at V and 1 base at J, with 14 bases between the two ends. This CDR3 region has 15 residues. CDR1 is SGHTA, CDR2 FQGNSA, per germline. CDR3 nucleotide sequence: TGTGCCAGCAGCCTTAGGCGACATAAGAACACTGAAGCTTTCTTT. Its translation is CASSLRRHKNTEAFF.

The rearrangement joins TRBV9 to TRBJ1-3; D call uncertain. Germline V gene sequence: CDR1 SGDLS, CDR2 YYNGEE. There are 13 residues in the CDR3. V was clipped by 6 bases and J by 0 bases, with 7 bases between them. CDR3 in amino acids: CASKNPSGNTIYF. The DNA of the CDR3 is TGTGCCAGCAAGAACCCCTCTGGAAACACCATATATTTT. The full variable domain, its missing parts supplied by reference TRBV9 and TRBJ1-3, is DSGVTQTPKHLITATGQRVTLRCSPRSGDLSVYWYQQSLDQGLQFLIQYYNGEERAKGNILERFSAQQFPDLHSELNLSSLELGDSALYFCASKNPSGNTIYFGEGSWLTVV.

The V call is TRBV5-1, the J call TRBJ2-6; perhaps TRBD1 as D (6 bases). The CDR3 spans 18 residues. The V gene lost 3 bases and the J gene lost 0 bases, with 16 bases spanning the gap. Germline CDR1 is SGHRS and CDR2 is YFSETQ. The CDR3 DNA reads TGCGCCAGCAGCTACCAGGGACAAGCCAACTCTGGGGCCAACGTCCTGACTTTC. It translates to CASSYQGQANSGANVLTF.

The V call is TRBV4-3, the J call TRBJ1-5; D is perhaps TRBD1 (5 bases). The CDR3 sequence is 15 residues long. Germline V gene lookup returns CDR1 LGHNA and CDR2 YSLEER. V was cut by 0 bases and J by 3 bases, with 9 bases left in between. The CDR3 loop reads CASSQDAGTNQPQHF. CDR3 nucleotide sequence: TGCGCCAGCAGCCAAGACGCGGGGACCAATCAGCCCCAGCATTTT.

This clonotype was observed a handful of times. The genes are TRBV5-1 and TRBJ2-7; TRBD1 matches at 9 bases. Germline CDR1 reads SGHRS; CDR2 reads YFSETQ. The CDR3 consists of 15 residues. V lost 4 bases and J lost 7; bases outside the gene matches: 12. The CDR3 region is CASSPSPGQGSEQYF. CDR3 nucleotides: TGCGCCAGCAGCCCATCTCCGGGACAGGGTTCGGAGCAGTACTTC.